The 13 T cell receptor beta chains given below trace back to one sample, sequenced in a study of identical twins. One entry per CDR3 protein, called by TCRdb with MiXCR from the 5' RACE reads. Here the sample spans hundreds of thousands of distinct CDR3 sequences, less than 7% being singletons. Input material: naive T cells sorted from blood. These receptors came from a young man in good health.

V is TRBV20-1 and J is TRBJ2-3, with 13 positions matching TRBD2. The CDR3 is 16 amino acids. The germline CDR1 and CDR2 sequences are DFQATT and SNEGSKA (reference sequence). J gave up 3 bases and V 6 bases, and 9 bases lay outside the gene matches. The DNA for the CDR3 is TGCAGTGCGATCCGACTAGCGGGAGGAGGTACAGATACGCAGTATTTT. Its translation is CSAIRLAGGGTDTQYF.

This clonotype was counted only a few times. V usage is TRBV5-1 and J usage is TRBJ1-5; tentatively, D is TRBD1 (6 bases). The CDR3 runs to 15 residues. Germline V gene data show CDR1 as SGHRS and CDR2 as YFSETQ. Trimming stripped 6 bases from V and 4 bases from J, with 17 bases between. Here the CDR3 reads CASKPGAGENQPQHF. In nucleotides, the CDR3 is TGCGCCAGCAAACCCGGGGCAGGGGAAAATCAGCCCCAGCATTTT.

This clonotype was seen more than once but under ten times. This chain connects TRBV7-9 to TRBJ2-7; D may match TRBD1 or TRBD2 (5 bases each). The CDR3 covers 16 residues. From germline, CDR1 is SEHNR and CDR2 FQNEAQ (reference sequence). Trimming took 8 bases from V and 2 from J, leaving 22 bases between them. The CDR3 sequence: CASQTSSGTSAYEQYF. CDR3 bases: TGTGCCAGCCAAACAAGCTCCGGGACGTCCGCCTACGAGCAGTACTTC.

This clonotype occurred many times. The CDR3 sequence is CASSLTGQGYEQYF. CDR3 DNA: TGTGCCAGCAGCCTGACGGGACAGGGCTACGAGCAGTACTTC. This chain connects TRBV5-5 to TRBJ2-7; the match to TRBD1 covers 9 bases. Trimming took 4 bases from V and 3 from J; bases not matched to a gene: 5. This CDR3 has 14 amino acids. In germline, CDR1 is SGHKS, CDR2 YYEKEE (reference sequence).

This sequence joins TRBV21-1 and TRBJ1-1. TRBV21-1 is described as a pseudogene. This CDR3 has 13 residues. The CDR3 reads CASSKALGNEAFF. For the CDR3, the DNA is TGTGCCAGCAGCAAAGCGCTAGGAAATGAAGCTTTCTTT.

The chain is built from TRBV29-1 and TRBJ2-5; D is ambiguous. V was cut by 4 bases and J by 1 base, with 7 bases left in between. This CDR3 is built from 12 residues. Germline values: CDR1 SQVTM, CDR2 ANQGSEA. Here the CDR3 DNA reads TGCAGCGTTGCTGTCCTCCAAGAGACCCAGTACTTC. It specifies CSVAVLQETQYF.

In its sample, this clonotype was seen many times. This chain links TRBV4-1 with TRBJ2-1, with D maybe TRBD1 (5 bases). The length of the CDR3 is 13 residues. Deletions cut 1 base from V and 10 bases from J, with 11 bases between. CDR1 MGHRA and CDR2 YSYEKL come from the germline V gene. CDR3 in amino acids: CASSQVMAGEQFF. The CDR3 nucleotides are TGCGCCAGCAGCCAAGTGATGGCAGGGGAGCAGTTCTTC.

The chain links TRBV29-1 to TRBJ1-2; perhaps TRBD1 as D (6 bases). Germline V gives CDR1 SQVTM, CDR2 ANQGSEA. The CDR3 spans 15 residues. V was clipped by 1 base and J by 4 bases, with 16 bases between them. CDR3 residues: CSVEGGRTAAYGYTF. In nucleotides, the CDR3 is TGCAGCGTTGAAGGGGGCCGGACAGCTGCCTATGGCTACACCTTC.

The chain recombines TRBV2 with TRBJ2-3; tentatively, D is TRBD1 or TRBD2 (6 bases each). Germline loops: CDR1 SNHLY, CDR2 FYNNEI. There are 14 residues in the CDR3. V dropped 8 bases and J dropped 2 bases, with 14 bases sitting between them. In DNA, the CDR3 is TGTGCCAGCGGAGGGGGACGGAACACAGATACGCAGTATTTT. It yields the protein CASGGGRNTDTQYF.

This rearrangement joins TRBV25-1 to TRBJ2-1; D unresolved. Germline CDR1 reads MGHDK; CDR2 reads SYGVNS. The CDR3 length is 12 residues. V was shortened by 0 bases and J by 7 bases, with 4 bases between the two germline ends. The CDR3 DNA reads as TGTGCCAGCAGTGAATATTGGAATGAGCAGTTCTTC. Protein: CASSEYWNEQFF.

In its sample, this clonotype was seen a few times. This sequence joins TRBV6-1 and TRBJ2-1, with D uncertain. CDR1 is MNHNS, CDR2 SASEGT, per germline. V was cut by 2 bases and J by 8 bases, with 4 bases left in between. There are 11 residues in the CDR3. CDR3 coding DNA: TGTGCCAGCAGTGAACCCGATGAGCAGTTCTTC. It encodes CASSEPDEQFF.

The table lists this clonotype with a few counts. V is TRBV6-2 or TRBV6-3 and J is TRBJ2-2, with D possibly being TRBD1 (6 bases). CDR1 and CDR2 (germline): MNHEY, SVGEGT. V dropped 4 bases and J dropped 5 bases, with 11 bases sitting between them. The CDR3 has 14 amino acids. The chain's CDR3 is CASSFQGRTGELFF. Written as DNA, the CDR3 is TGTGCCAGCAGTTTTCAGGGGAGAACCGGGGAGCTGTTTTTT.

This rearrangement joins TRBV6-6 to TRBJ2-7; no firm D call. Germline V gives CDR1 MNHNY, CDR2 SVGAGI (reference sequence). Trimming cost V 6 bases and J 6 bases, with 12 bases left between them. This CDR3 is built from 12 residues. The CDR3 DNA reads TGTGCCAGCAGCCCCAGGTCGGGCGAGCAGTACTTC. Translated, it gives CASSPRSGEQYF.